This TCR beta chain derives from a study of shared clonotypes between healthy human individuals (dated by TCRdb to the early 2020s). Some background on the complete study: The cohort included three men and a couple of women between 18 and 49 years of age. For each donor, CD4 naive and CD4 memory were each run on three plates, CD8 naive on two plates, and CD8 memory on one plate. Different laboratories and diverse techniques were used to prepare libraries and sequence TCR repertoires, to increase sequencing depth and limit assay-specific biases. Blood TCR repertoires of four to six healthy adults were deeply sequenced to estimate repertoire size and the extent of clonotype sharing between individuals. Each donor's leukapheresis produced roughly between roughly 0.85 and 10 billion PBMCs.

Using the deep immunoSEQ assay, multiplex PCR amplified TCR CDR3 regions from genomic DNA. Genomic DNA extracted from each cell subset was distributed evenly over all wells of several immunoSEQ 96-well plates, and each plate served as one replicate. For sorted subsets, each replicate PCR was loaded with about 0.2 ug genomic DNA, equivalent to about 30,000 T cell genomes. Purified libraries were quantified with a Qubit 3.0 fluorometer, sized on a Bioanalyzer 2100, and re-quantified with the KAPA Library Quantification kit. Every immunoSEQ 96-well plate was sequenced on a dedicated single-read 150-cycle Illumina NextSeq 550 flow cell. The paper's data handling went like this. The immunoSEQ output contained only junctional sequences without quality scores, so filtering could not match that applied to full-length reads. To assign V/J genes and CDR3, sequences were annotated using PyIR, a Python wrapper for IgBLAST v1.9, with IMGT germline references. Reads were filtered out if the reads had weak V/J assignments (E-value above 1e-6), no CDR3, stop codons, out-of-frame junctions, or ambiguous translated residues. A V3J clonotype was defined by an identical inferred V gene, J gene, and CDR3 amino acid sequence. Percentage overlap between repertoires was computed as shared unique clonotypes divided by the size of the smaller repertoire. Repertoire richness was assessed with RTK rarefaction, the Chao1 estimator, and Recon v2.1 estimates of unobserved clonotypes. OLGA was used to compute generation probabilities for all TCRbeta clonotypes that the gDNA method yielded from a few donors. What TCRdb holds here is the immuneACCESS table cut down to in-frame rearrangements. Part of the clones is not present; checked against another copy, under half of the missing clones reflect an unresolved V gene, and the others are unexplained. V and J calls plus clone size are reproduced from that table; the DNA served to infer D and trimming. For this sample there are approximately 350,000 clones; roughly 96% appear just once. The top ten clones comprise approximately 0.32% of the sample.

Remarks on this clone: Its recognized antigen is unknown. Base qualities are not recorded, but no much larger clone differs from it by a single base.

Healthy HIV-negative adults with no recently reported acute infections or vaccinations were included as donors. Every donor was a Caucasian adult residing in Nashville, Tennessee, USA. CD8 memory samples combined magnetically selected CD45RO+ cells with CCR7-negative CD45RA+ effector memory (TemRA) cells. After blood collection by leukapheresis, PBMCs were isolated using Ficoll-Histopaque density gradient centrifugation and then cryopreserved in the vapor phase of liquid nitrogen. Analytical flow cytometry was used to check the purity and quantity of each magnetically sorted T cell population. From each sorted fraction, genomic DNA was isolated and quantified by UV absorbance on a Nanodrop 2000c. Study-level results and caveats: Incomplete sequencing was indicated by rarefaction of sorted-subset datasets, despite the large sequencing depth. Sampling was restricted to blood, and TCR repertoires in tissues likely differ from the TCR repertoires found in blood. Estimated clonotype richness was generally larger for naive than for memory subsets. About 4.5% of naive CD4, approximately 3.7% of naive CD8, 2.3% of memory CD4, and over 0.35% of memory CD8 clonotypes were shared across several donors. Pairwise subsampling led to the expectation that sequencing depth would affect the degree of clonotype sharing among donors. Compared with non-shared clonotypes, clonotypes shared by all four sorted-subset donors had higher generation probabilities. Because the study included only a small number of donors, the genetic and exposure-history diversity represented was limited.

The sequence derives from a man aged 25-45 years in good health. Input material: memory CD8+ T cells sorted from blood. The sample's cell subset or site label, in plain terms: CD45RO+ cells pooled with CCR7-negative TemRA cells.

The CDR3 amino acid sequence is: CASIRTSVDEQFF. DNA sequence: TGTGCCAGCATTCGGACTAGCGTGGATGAGCAGTTCTTC. The sequence links TRBV2 to TRBJ2-1; the central 9 bases match TRBD2. Taken from the germline V gene, the CDR1 and CDR2 loops are SNHLY and FYNNEI. The germline V and J ends show losses of 7 bases and 8 bases respectively, and no gene match explains 6 bases of the junction. Including the terminal cysteine and phenylalanine, the CDR3 comprises 13 residues. Only CDR3 DNA remains: 39 bases, in frame from the first base.